This TCR beta chain was sequenced for a study of T cell repertoires in cytomegalovirus infection. Across the whole study: A matching HLA type, together with CMV infection, was signaled by public TCR beta signatures.

This clonotype was found many times. Its antigen is currently unknown. Study conclusions and caveats: CMV-specific TCR beta clonotypes restricted by HLA-C were the ones dominating the ex vivo response.

TCRdb redid the calling of the reads with MiXCR, one entry per CDR3 protein. The sample consists of some 280,000 distinct CDR3 sequences, approximately 14% of them appearing once. The length of the CDR3 is 13 residues. Trimming removed 7 bases from V and 1 base from J, with 10 bases in between. The chain has TRBV12-3 or TRBV12-4 and TRBJ2-5; D is ambiguous. The sequencing sample was made of PBMCs. This TCR derives from a human donor in good health (CMV status not recorded). Some clones in this sample may be carry-over from other donors' samples. CDR3: CASTPNSQETQYF. The CDR3, as DNA: TGTGCCAGCACCCCCAACAGCCAAGAGACCCAGTACTTC.